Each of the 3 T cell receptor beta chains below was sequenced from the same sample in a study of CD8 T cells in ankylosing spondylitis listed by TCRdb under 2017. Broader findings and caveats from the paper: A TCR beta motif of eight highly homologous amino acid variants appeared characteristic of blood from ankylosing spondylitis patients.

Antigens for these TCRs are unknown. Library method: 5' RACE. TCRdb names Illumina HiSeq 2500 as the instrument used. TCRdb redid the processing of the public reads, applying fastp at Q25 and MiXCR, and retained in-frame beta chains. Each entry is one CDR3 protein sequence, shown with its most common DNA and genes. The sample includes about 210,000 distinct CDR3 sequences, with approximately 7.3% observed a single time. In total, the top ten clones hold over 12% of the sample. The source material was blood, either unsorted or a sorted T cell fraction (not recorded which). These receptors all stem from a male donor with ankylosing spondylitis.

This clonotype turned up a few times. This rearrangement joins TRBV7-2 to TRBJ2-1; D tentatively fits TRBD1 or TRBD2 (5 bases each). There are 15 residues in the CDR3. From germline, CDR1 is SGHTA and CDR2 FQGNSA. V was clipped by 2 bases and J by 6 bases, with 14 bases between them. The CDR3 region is CASSLSRDALNEQFF. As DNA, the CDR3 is TGTGCCAGCAGCTTAAGTCGGGACGCCCTCAATGAGCAGTTCTTC.

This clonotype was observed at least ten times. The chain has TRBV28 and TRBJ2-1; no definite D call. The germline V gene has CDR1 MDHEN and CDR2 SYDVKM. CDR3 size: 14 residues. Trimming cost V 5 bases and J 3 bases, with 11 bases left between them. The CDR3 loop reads CASSRLASYNEQFF. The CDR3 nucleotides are TGTGCCAGCAGTCGACTTGCTAGCTACAATGAGCAGTTCTTC. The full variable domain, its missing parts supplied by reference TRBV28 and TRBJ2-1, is DVKVTQSSRYLVKRTGEKVFLECVQDMDHENMFWYRQDPGLGLRLIYFSYDVKMKEKGDIPEGYSVSREKKERFSLILESASTNQTSMYLCASSRLASYNEQFFGPGTRLTVL.

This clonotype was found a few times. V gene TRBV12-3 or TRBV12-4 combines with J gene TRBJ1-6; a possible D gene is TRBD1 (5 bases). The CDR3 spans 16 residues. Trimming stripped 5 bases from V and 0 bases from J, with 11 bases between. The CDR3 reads CASSARGSSYNSPLHF. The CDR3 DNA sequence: TGTGCCAGCAGTGCAAGGGGAAGCTCCTATAATTCACCCCTCCACTTT.